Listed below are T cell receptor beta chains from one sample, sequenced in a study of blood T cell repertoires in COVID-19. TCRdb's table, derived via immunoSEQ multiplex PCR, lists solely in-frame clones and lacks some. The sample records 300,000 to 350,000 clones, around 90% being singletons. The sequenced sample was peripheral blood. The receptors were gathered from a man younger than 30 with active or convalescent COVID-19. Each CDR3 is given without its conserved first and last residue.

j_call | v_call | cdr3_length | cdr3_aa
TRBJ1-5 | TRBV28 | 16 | ASSSPDRTGSSNQPQH
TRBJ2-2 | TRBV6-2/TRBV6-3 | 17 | ASSYVRRGGETNTGELF
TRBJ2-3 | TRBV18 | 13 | ASSRADRVTDTQY
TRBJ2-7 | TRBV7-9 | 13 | ASSPGPDRGREQY
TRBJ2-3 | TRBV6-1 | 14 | ASSDFGTGLSDTQY
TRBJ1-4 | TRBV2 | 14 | ASTRQGRRPNEKLF
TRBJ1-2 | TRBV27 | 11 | ASSDRFSGGYT
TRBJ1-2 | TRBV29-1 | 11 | SVESTGIYGYT
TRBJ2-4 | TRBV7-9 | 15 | ASSLALGSEGKNIQY
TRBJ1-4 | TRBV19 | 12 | ASSADRVYGELF
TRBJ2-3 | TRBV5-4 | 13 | ASSLVQGRADTQY
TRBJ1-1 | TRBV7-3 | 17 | ASSLTRLGNPGRGLEAF
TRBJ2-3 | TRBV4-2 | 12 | ASSQVSQTDTQY
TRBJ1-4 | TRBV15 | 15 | ATSSPRRGLRHQKLF
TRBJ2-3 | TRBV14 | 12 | ASSQGGRTDTQY
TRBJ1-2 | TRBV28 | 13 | ASSLFGGRAYGYT
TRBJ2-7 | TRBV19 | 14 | ASSIGGGAAAYEQY
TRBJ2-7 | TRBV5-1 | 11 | ASAKPGSYEQY
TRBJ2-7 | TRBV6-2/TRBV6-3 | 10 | ASSSSPYEQY
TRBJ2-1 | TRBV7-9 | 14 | ASSSGNAGGWDEQF
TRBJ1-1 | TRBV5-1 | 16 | ASSRPGGGKVKNTEAF
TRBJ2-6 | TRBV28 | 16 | ASSFFGQGSSGANVLT
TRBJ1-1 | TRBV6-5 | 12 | ASRKITGGTEAF
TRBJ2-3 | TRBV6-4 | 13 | ASSASGRSGDTQY
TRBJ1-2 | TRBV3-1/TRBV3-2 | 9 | ASREDTRYT
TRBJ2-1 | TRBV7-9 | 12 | ASSFGQGLNEQF
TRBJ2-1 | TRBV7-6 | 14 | ASSLLGAGGGNEQF
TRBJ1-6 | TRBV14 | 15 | ASSRTGAGSYNSPLH
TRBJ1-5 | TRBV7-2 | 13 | ASSLGARGNQPQH
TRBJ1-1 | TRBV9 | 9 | ASSTGTEAF
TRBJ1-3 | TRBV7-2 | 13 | ASSREGTAGNTIY
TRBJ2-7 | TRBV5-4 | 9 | ASSSRGSQY
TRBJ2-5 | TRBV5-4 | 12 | ASSQDRVQETQY
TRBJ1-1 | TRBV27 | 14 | ASSLALRGRTTEAF
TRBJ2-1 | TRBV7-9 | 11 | ASSPGLRLEQF
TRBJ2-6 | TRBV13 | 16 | ASSLGGLASSGANVLT
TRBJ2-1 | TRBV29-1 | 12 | SVPLQGTYNEQF
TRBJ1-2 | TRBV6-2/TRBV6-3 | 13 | ASSYSGRGNYGYT